These 32 T cell receptor beta chains came from one sample sequenced in a study of T cell clonotyping in hematopoietic cell transplantation. Using immunoSEQ multiplex PCR, the repertoire was profiled, and TCRdb retains in-frame clones only, with some absent. The sample lists more than 70,000 clones; almost 97% were seen once. Time point given: recipient sample about 28 days before transplant, after cytoreduction. Sequences were derived from peripheral blood mononuclear cells, sampled before stem cell transplant. These receptors all come from a woman between 50 and 59 years old with acute myeloid leukemia. Some clones in this sample may be carry-over from other donors' samples.

The V call is TRBV5-1, the J call TRBJ1-1; D uncertain. The germline V gene encodes CDR1 SGHRS and CDR2 YFSETQ. The CDR3 is 15 amino acids. Deletions cut 4 bases from V and 2 bases from J, with 15 bases between. The CDR3 reads CASSVYPDGNTEAFF. The DNA of the CDR3 is TGCGCCAGCAGCGTATACCCGGACGGAAACACTGAAGCTTTCTTT.

The chain carries TRBV7-8 and TRBJ2-5, with 9 bases identical to TRBD1. Germline V gene sequence: CDR1 SGHVS, CDR2 FQNEAQ. Germline trimming cut 5 bases from V and 6 bases from J; bases unmatched to any gene: 10. This CDR3 region has 15 residues. This CDR3 reads CASSPSTGGGKTQYF. The CDR3 region has the DNA TGTGCCAGCAGCCCCAGCACAGGGGGCGGGAAGACCCAGTACTTC.

V is TRBV5-1 and J is TRBJ1-2, with D uncertain. The length of the CDR3 is 14 residues. With 2 bases removed from V and 2 bases from J, the gap between germline ends came to 10 bases. The germline CDR1 and CDR2 sequences are SGHRS and YFSETQ. CDR3 in DNA: TGCGCCAGCAGCTTTGATGTAGCCAACTATGGCTACACCTTC. This gives the protein CASSFDVANYGYTF.

This chain joins TRBV28 and TRBJ2-3; the match to TRBD1 covers 7 bases. The ends lost 2 bases at V and 0 bases at J; junction bases unmatched: 5. This CDR3 is 16 amino acids long. In germline, CDR1 is MDHEN, CDR2 SYDVKM. This CDR3 reads CASSLTGVASTDTQYF. CDR3 coding DNA: TGTGCCAGCAGTTTAACAGGGGTAGCGAGCACAGATACGCAGTATTTT.

The chain uses TRBV7-8 and TRBJ1-5; 8 bases match TRBD1. The V gene's germline CDR1 is SGHVS and CDR2 FQNEAQ. The CDR3 has 14 residues. V lost 5 bases and J lost 9; bases outside the gene matches: 9. For the CDR3, the DNA is TGTGCCAGCAGCCCCCGGACAGGGACTTTGCCCCAGCATTTT. This encodes CASSPRTGTLPQHF. The entire variable domain, with the rest obtained from reference TRBV7-8 and TRBJ1-5, is as follows: GAGVSQSPRYKVAKRGQDVALRCDPISGHVSLFWYQQALGQGPEFLTYFQNEAQLDKSGLPSDRFFAERPEGSVSTLKIQRTQQEDSAVYLCASSPRTGTLPQHFGDGTRLSIL.

The chain employs TRBV6-1 and TRBJ1-2; D gene unclear. The CDR3 has 15 residues. The V and J ends lost 7 bases and 4 bases respectively, with 19 bases between them. CDR1 MNHNS and CDR2 SASEGT come from the germline V gene. The CDR3: CASTDQSVGTYGYTF. The CDR3, as DNA: TGTGCCAGCACCGACCAGAGTGTTGGTACCTATGGCTACACCTTC.

The chain employs TRBV7-2 and TRBJ1-3; 7 bases fit TRBD1. Per germline, CDR1 SGHTA and CDR2 FQGNSA. CDR3 length: 17 residues. J gave up 2 bases and V 5 bases, and 12 bases lay outside the gene matches. In DNA, the CDR3 is TGTGCCAGCAGCCTTCGAGCGACAGGGCTGACTGGAAACACCATATATTTT. Translation gives CASSLRATGLTGNTIYF.

The genes are TRBV7-8 and TRBJ1-1; D possibly corresponds to TRBD1 (6 bases). Trimming took 1 base from V and 5 from J, leaving 14 bases between them. The CDR3 runs 15 residues. Germline values: CDR1 SGHVS, CDR2 FQNEAQ. CDR3 loop: CASSLGGRGRTEAFF. CDR3 in DNA: TGTGCCAGCAGCTTAGGGGGCCGGGGGCGGACTGAAGCTTTCTTT.

This chain connects TRBV6-5 to TRBJ1-3, with D unclear. The germline V and J ends were trimmed by 5 bases and 0 bases, with 11 bases remaining between them. The germline V gene has CDR1 MNHEY and CDR2 SVGAGI. The CDR3 has 15 amino acids. CDR3 sequence (DNA): TGTGCCAGCAGTCGCGACCGCTTCTCTGGAAACACCATATATTTT. Protein sequence: CASSRDRFSGNTIYF.

The chain combines TRBV19 with TRBJ1-2, with a weak D call TRBD1 (5 bases). V lost 8 bases to trimming and J lost 4 bases, with 20 bases between them. The CDR3 is 15 residues long. Germline values: CDR1 LNHDA, CDR2 SQIVND (reference sequence). The chain's CDR3 is CASRPGAGSRYGYTF. The CDR3 DNA reads TGTGCCAGTCGCCCCGGGGCAGGGAGCCGCTATGGCTACACCTTC. The complete variable domain, with remaining parts taken from reference TRBV19 and TRBJ1-2, reads DGGITQSPKYLFRKEGQNVTLSCEQNLNHDAMYWYRQDPGQGLRLIYYSQIVNDFQKGDIAEGYSVSREKKESFPLTVTSAQKNPTAFYLCASRPGAGSRYGYTFGSGTRLTVV.

The V gene is TRBV10-1, the J gene TRBJ2-2; D uncertain. CDR3 length: 15 amino acids. Trimming shortened V by 2 bases and J by 1 base, and 8 bases separated the two germline ends. Per germline, CDR1 WNHNN and CDR2 SYGVQD (reference sequence). The CDR3 loop reads CASSENIGNTGELFF. The CDR3 DNA reads as TGCGCCAGCAGTGAGAACATCGGGAACACCGGGGAGCTGTTTTTT.

The chain joins TRBV19 to TRBJ2-3; 10 nucleotides match TRBD2. Trimming at V came to 7 bases and at J to 3 bases, leaving 4 bases not matched to a gene. Germline loops: CDR1 LNHDA, CDR2 SQIVND (reference sequence). This CDR3 is 14 amino acids long. The CDR3 nucleotides are TGTGCCAGTAAGGGACTAGCGTTTACAGATACGCAGTATTTT. This gives the protein CASKGLAFTDTQYF.

J is TRBJ2-7 and V is TRBV13; TRBD1 is a possible D gene (5 bases). Germline CDR1 and CDR2: PRHDT and FYEKMQ (reference sequence). The germline V and J ends were trimmed by 5 bases and 0 bases, with 14 bases remaining between them. The CDR3 runs 15 residues. The CDR3 reads CASSTYTGSSYEQYF. The CDR3 nucleotides read TGTGCCAGCAGCACTTACACAGGAAGCTCCTACGAGCAGTACTTC.

J is TRBJ2-1 and V is TRBV10-1; D is unclear. CDR1 WNHNN and CDR2 SYGVQD come from the germline V gene (reference sequence). V lost 4 bases and J 8 bases, leaving 12 bases between the germline ends. The CDR3 totals 13 residues. CDR3 sequence (DNA): TGCGCCAGCAGTGGGGCTAGTGGGGATGAGCAGTTCTTC. It is translated as CASSGASGDEQFF.

The chain has TRBV7-6 and TRBJ1-1; a weak D match, TRBD1 (5 bases). Trimming cost V 4 bases and J 0 bases, with 9 bases left between them. The germline CDR1 and CDR2 sequences are SGHVS and FNYEAQ. The CDR3 has 14 amino acids. CDR3 sequence reads: CASSSQEMNTEAFF. Written as DNA, the CDR3 is TGTGCCAGCAGCTCACAGGAAATGAACACTGAAGCTTTCTTT.

The rearrangement links TRBV9 to TRBJ2-3; D is perhaps TRBD2 (6 bases). This CDR3 has 16 amino acids. V was clipped by 4 bases and J by 0 bases, with 15 bases between them. The germline CDR1 and CDR2 sequences are SGDLS and YYNGEE. The CDR3 DNA reads as TGTGCCAGCAGCCCATGGGACTCCTTGAGCACAGATACGCAGTATTTT. It codes for CASSPWDSLSTDTQYF.

The chain combines TRBV5-1 with TRBJ1-1, with D hard to call. CDR1 and CDR2 (germline): SGHRS, YFSETQ. The V end was cut by 7 bases, the J end by 0 bases, with 13 bases between. The CDR3 consists of 14 residues. CDR3 residues: CASVSGSMNTEAFF. The CDR3 nucleotides are TGCGCCAGCGTTAGTGGTAGTATGAACACTGAAGCTTTCTTT.

The V and J genes are TRBV9 and TRBJ2-2; D is possibly TRBD1 (6 bases). This CDR3 region has 16 residues. V was cut by 0 bases and J by 7 bases, with 16 bases left in between. The germline V gene has CDR1 SGDLS and CDR2 YYNGEE. CDR3 DNA sequence: TGTGCCAGCAGCGTAGCTACAGGGCTAGTGATCGGGGAGCTGTTTTTT. Its translation is CASSVATGLVIGELFF.

The genes are TRBV7-2 and TRBJ1-1; 10 positions match TRBD1. CDR1 is SGHTA, CDR2 FQGNSA, per germline. The CDR3 loop spans 17 amino acids. After removal of 5 bases from V and 0 bases from J, the junction contained 9 bases not matched to a gene. This chain's CDR3 is CASSPRTGGLMNTEAFF. CDR3 sequence (DNA): TGTGCCAGCAGCCCCCGGACAGGGGGATTGATGAACACTGAAGCTTTCTTT.

The chain combines TRBV28 with TRBJ2-2, with a tentative D call TRBD2 (5 bases). The V end was cut by 2 bases, the J end by 7 bases, with 11 bases between. The CDR3 spans 14 residues. CDR1 is MDHEN, CDR2 SYDVKM, per germline. The CDR3 spells CASSLNRRNGELFF. The CDR3 coding sequence is TGTGCCAGCAGTTTAAACCGGAGGAACGGGGAGCTGTTTTTT. Together with reference TRBV28 and TRBJ2-2, the CDR3 gives the full variable domain: DVKVTQSSRYLVKRTGEKVFLECVQDMDHENMFWYRQDPGLGLRLIYFSYDVKMKEKGDIPEGYSVSREKKERFSLILESASTNQTSMYLCASSLNRRNGELFFGEGSRLTVL.

The V gene is TRBV10-3, the J gene TRBJ1-1; D perhaps matches TRBD1 (5 bases). This CDR3 comprises 14 residues. Trimming took 10 bases from V and 5 from J, leaving 20 bases between them. Germline CDR1 and CDR2: ENHRY and SYGVKD. This chain's CDR3 is CATAYGQGGTEAFF. The CDR3, as DNA: TGTGCCACCGCCTATGGTCAGGGTGGTACTGAAGCTTTCTTT.

The rearrangement links TRBV2 to TRBJ2-2, with D possibly TRBD2 on 6 matching bases. Trimming left V 4 bases short and J 7 bases short, with 13 bases between. This CDR3 is built from 14 residues. CDR1 and CDR2 from the germline V gene are SNHLY and FYNNEI. CDR3 sequence reads: CASSVGGKGGELFF. As DNA, the CDR3 is TGTGCCAGCAGTGTTGGGGGGAAGGGCGGGGAGCTGTTTTTT. Supplemented by reference TRBV2 and TRBJ2-2, the full variable domain reads EPEVTQTPSHQVTQMGQEVILRCVPISNHLYFYWYRQILGQKVEFLVSFYNNEISEKSEIFDDQFSVERPDGSNFTLKIRSTKLEDSAMYFCASSVGGKGGELFFGEGSRLTVL.

This chain uses TRBV9 with TRBJ2-1, with a possible D match to TRBD1 (6 bases). Germline CDR1 reads SGDLS; CDR2 reads YYNGEE. This CDR3 comprises 15 residues. V dropped 3 bases and J dropped 0 bases, with 10 bases sitting between them. In nucleotides, the CDR3 is TGTGCCAGCAGCGAGGGGGATTTCTCCTACAATGAGCAGTTCTTC. As protein: CASSEGDFSYNEQFF.

This clone has only one observation. V gene TRBV6-5 combines with J gene TRBJ2-2; 12 bases are shared with TRBD1. Germline V CDR1 and CDR2: MNHEY, SVGAGI. V gave up 4 bases and J gave up 6 bases; unmatched junction bases: 6. The CDR3 covers 16 residues. CDR3 sequence (DNA): TGTGCCAGCAGTTTGGGACAGGGGGCTTTTTCCGGGGAGCTGTTTTTT. It yields the protein CASSLGQGAFSGELFF.

The chain carries TRBV30 and TRBJ2-3; 9 bases map to TRBD2. This CDR3 comprises 14 residues. The trim removed 1 base at V and 8 bases at J, leaving 7 bases unmatched. Germline CDR1 reads GTSNPN; CDR2 reads SVGIG (reference sequence). Here the CDR3 DNA reads TGTGCCTGGAGTGAGAGAGGGACTAGCACTACGCAGTATTTT. Encoded protein: CAWSERGTSTTQYF.

The V gene is TRBV6-6, the J gene TRBJ2-7; tentatively, D is TRBD2 (5 bases). The CDR3 is 11 amino acids. The germline V and J ends were trimmed by 8 bases and 5 bases, with 10 bases remaining between them. CDR1 is MNHNY and CDR2 is SVGAGI in the germline V gene (reference sequence). The CDR3 loop reads CASGWTDEQYF. The CDR3 bases are TGTGCCAGCGGCTGGACTGACGAGCAGTACTTC.

DNA for the CDR3: TGTGCCAGCAGCCCGAAGCTCAATGAGCAGTTCTTC. This gives the protein CASSPKLNEQFF. The chain recombines TRBV7-9 with TRBJ2-1; D remains ambiguous. CDR3 size: 12 residues. V lost 5 bases, J lost 6 bases, and 8 bases lay in between. Germline V gives CDR1 SEHNR, CDR2 FQNEAQ (reference sequence).

The chain recombines TRBV19 with TRBJ1-5; no definite D call. V lost 2 bases and J 4 bases, leaving 6 bases between the germline ends. The CDR3 runs to 13 residues. Per germline, CDR1 LNHDA and CDR2 SQIVND (reference sequence). CDR3 DNA: TGTGCCAGTAGTATAACCGGAAATCAGCCCCAGCATTTT. It yields the protein CASSITGNQPQHF.

The rearrangement uses TRBV7-9 and TRBJ2-1; 7 nucleotides agree with TRBD2. CDR1 and CDR2 (germline): SEHNR, FQNEAQ (reference sequence). This CDR3 spans 12 amino acids. The J segment lost 13 bases and the V segment lost 4 bases, leaving 7 bases of the junction unmatched. Written as DNA, the CDR3 is TGTGCCAGCAGCTCGGGCCCGGGGGGTCAGTTCTTC. Protein: CASSSGPGGQFF.

The DNA for the CDR3 is TGTGCCACCAGCAGAGAGGGGGGCATCGCAGATACGCAGTATTTT. It specifies CATSREGGIADTQYF. The rearrangement joins TRBV15 to TRBJ2-3; D tentatively reads TRBD1 or TRBD2 (6 bases each). CDR3 length equals 15 residues. V was trimmed by 0 bases and J by 4 bases, leaving 11 bases between them. In germline, CDR1 is LNHNV, CDR2 YYDKDF (reference sequence). The variable domain in full, with the rest retrieved from reference TRBV15 and TRBJ2-3, is DAMVIQNPRYQVTQFGKPVTLSCSQTLNHNVMYWYQQKSSQAPKLLFHYYDKDFNNEADTPDNFQSRRPNTSFCFLDIRSPGLGDTAMYLCATSREGGIADTQYFGPGTRLTVL.

This chain connects TRBV4-2 to TRBJ2-1; D may be TRBD2 (5 bases). Between the trimmed V and J ends, which lost 5 bases and 4 bases, there was a span of 12 bases. The CDR3 is made up of 14 amino acids. From germline, CDR1 is LGHNA and CDR2 YNFKEQ. The CDR3 here is CASSYSGIYNEQFF. The CDR3 coding sequence is TGTGCCAGCAGCTATTCCGGGATTTACAATGAGCAGTTCTTC.

DNA of the CDR3: TGTGCCAGCAGACGTACAGGGTTGGGAAACAATGAGCAGTTCTTC. It translates to CASRRTGLGNNEQFF. The chain links TRBV6-5 to TRBJ2-1; possibly TRBD1 for D (6 bases). V lost 6 bases and J lost 5, with 17 bases in between. The germline V gene encodes CDR1 MNHEY and CDR2 SVGAGI. This CDR3 comprises 15 residues.